The T cell receptor (beta chain) described here comes from a study of PD-1 blockade in classical Hodgkin lymphoma. Study information: Patients in the cohort were put on intravenous nivolumab, 3 mg/kg every 2 weeks. Study outcomes and limitations: The study reported lower baseline TCR diversity in newly diagnosed patients than in healthy donors. Exclusion covered patients beginning nivolumab under 1 year post-ASCT.

Of note for this clone: As yet, its antigen is unknown.

All patients relapsed after autologous stem cell transplantation, and brentuximab vedotin exposure varied. The V and J ends lost 0 bases and 7 bases, in that order; junction bases with no gene match: 4. There are 15 residues in the CDR3. From germline, CDR1 is SGHRS and CDR2 YFSETQ. The table came from immunoSEQ multiplex PCR; TCRdb's copy has only in-frame clones and leaves some out. The sample lists about 15,000 clones; roughly 83% were seen once. The sequencing here drew on peripheral blood mononuclear cells (PBMCs), taken before the second cycle of nivolumab. The rearrangement links TRBV5-1 to TRBJ1-6; 7 bases agree with TRBD1. This TCR was recovered from a human donor with classical Hodgkin lymphoma. The CDR3 nucleotides read TGCGCCAGCAGCTTGGAGGGGGCGGGGAATTCACCCCTCCACTTT. It yields the protein CASSLEGAGNSPLHF.